This is a list of T cell receptor beta chains from one sample in a study of CD8+ T cells in alopecia areata. TCRdb's table, derived via immunoSEQ multiplex PCR, lists solely in-frame clones and lacks some. The repertoire holds approximately 210,000 clones, with less than 65% as singletons. The sequenced sample was CD4+ T cells sorted from blood, obtained at week 4, from a patient treated with tofacitinib. The receptors stem from a human donor with alopecia areata. CDR3s include the opening cysteine and the closing phenylalanine or tryptophan. Fields, in order: CDR3 length, V gene, clone size, J gene, D gene, CDR3 DNA, CDR3 protein. D genes are given only for firm matches. Rows give clone size only sometimes, using once, few, many, or a class for an expanded clone.

length: 15
V: TRBV4-3
size: few
J: TRBJ1-2
D: .
DNA: TGCGCCAGCAGCCAAGATCTTACCTGGGGCTATGGCTACACCTTC
CDR3: CASSQDLTWGYGYTF

length: 17
V: TRBV7-9
size: few
J: TRBJ2-7
D: .
DNA: TGTGCCAGCAGCTTAGGGGTCGGGGGCCTTTCCTCCTACGAGCAGTACTTC
CDR3: CASSLGVGGLSSYEQYF

length: 10
V: TRBV29-1
size: few
J: TRBJ2-1
D: .
DNA: TGCAGCGTTGACGGGCCAGGGCAGTTCTTC
CDR3: CSVDGPGQFF

length: 14
V: TRBV7-2
size: .
J: TRBJ2-1
D: TRBD1
DNA: TGTGCCAGTAGCTTAGGGACAGGGGGCAATGAGCAGTTCTTC
CDR3: CASSLGTGGNEQFF

length: 13
V: TRBV10-3
size: .
J: TRBJ2-7
D: TRBD1
DNA: TGTGCCATCACTGGGACAGGGGGCGGCGAGCAGTACTTC
CDR3: CAITGTGGGEQYF

length: 12
V: TRBV10-3
size: .
J: TRBJ2-3
D: .
DNA: TGTGCCACACCGGCGAGCACAGATACGCAGTATTTT
CDR3: CATPASTDTQYF

length: 12
V: TRBV2
size: few
J: TRBJ2-7
D: TRBD1
DNA: TGTGCCAGCGGGACAGGGACTTCGCCCCAGTACTTC
CDR3: CASGTGTSPQYF

length: 12
V: TRBV30
size: .
J: TRBJ2-5
D: .
DNA: TGTGCCTGGGATGGACTGGGAGAGACCCAGTACTTC
CDR3: CAWDGLGETQYF

length: 11
V: TRBV5-6
size: once
J: TRBJ2-5
D: .
DNA: TGTGCCAGCAGCTTGGTAGAGACCCAGTACTTC
CDR3: CASSLVETQYF

length: 18
V: TRBV7-8
size: .
J: TRBJ2-7
D: TRBD1
DNA: TGTGCCAGCAGCTTATGGGGACAGGGTGGGTCTACATCCTACGAGCAGTACTTC
CDR3: CASSLWGQGGSTSYEQYF

length: 16
V: TRBV9
size: few
J: TRBJ1-3
D: .
DNA: TGTGCCAGCAGCGCTGAGGGGGGTCTTTATGGAAACACCATATATTTT
CDR3: CASSAEGGLYGNTIYF

length: 15
V: TRBV2
size: .
J: TRBJ2-4
D: .
DNA: TGTGCCAGCAGTGGTCTCTTTGGGAGCAAAAACATTCAGTACTTC
CDR3: CASSGLFGSKNIQYF

length: 16
V: TRBV18
size: .
J: TRBJ1-6
D: .
DNA: TGTGCCAGCTCACCACCGCCAGGGACCTATAATTCACCCCTCCACTTT
CDR3: CASSPPPGTYNSPLHF

length: 13
V: TRBV10-3
size: .
J: TRBJ1-1
D: TRBD1
DNA: TGTGCCATCTCGACAGGGGAGAACACTGAAGCTTTCTTT
CDR3: CAISTGENTEAFF

length: 15
V: TRBV7-9
size: .
J: TRBJ1-1
D: TRBD1
DNA: TGTGCCAGCAGCTCCTCAGGGGGGTCTTGGACTGAAGCTTTCTTT
CDR3: CASSSSGGSWTEAFF

length: 17
V: TRBV23-1
size: .
J: TRBJ1-1
D: TRBD1
DNA: TGCGCCAGCAGTCAACCCGACAGGGGCGTAATGAACACTGAAGCTTTCTTT
CDR3: CASSQPDRGVMNTEAFF

length: 15
V: TRBV11-2
size: few
J: TRBJ2-7
D: .
DNA: TGTGCCAGCAGCCCAAATGGGGAGACAACCTACGAGCAGTACTTC
CDR3: CASSPNGETTYEQYF

length: 14
V: TRBV4-1
size: .
J: TRBJ1-4
D: .
DNA: TGCGCCAGCAGCCAAGATGGACGGAATGAAAAACTGTTTTTT
CDR3: CASSQDGRNEKLFF

length: 14
V: TRBV2
size: .
J: TRBJ1-2
D: .
DNA: TGTGCCAGCAGTGGGGCAGGAGCCAACTATGGCTACACCTTC
CDR3: CASSGAGANYGYTF

length: 13
V: TRBV30
size: .
J: TRBJ1-2
D: .
DNA: TGTGCCTGGAGTAGGACAGTCGGCTATGGCTACACCTTC
CDR3: CAWSRTVGYGYTF

length: 20
V: TRBV30
size: .
J: TRBJ2-2
D: .
DNA: TGTGCCTGGAGTGTACTAGATCTCGATGGTCAGCAGGGGTACACCGGGGAGCTGTTTTTT
CDR3: CAWSVLDLDGQQGYTGELFF

length: 14
V: TRBV2
size: .
J: TRBJ2-3
D: .
DNA: TGTGCCAGCCGACCGGGGGCGAGGGGTGATACGCAGTATTTT
CDR3: CASRPGARGDTQYF

length: 15
V: TRBV7-9
size: .
J: TRBJ1-1
D: .
DNA: TGTGCCAGCAGCTTCCCGGGGTCCTTGAACACTGAAGCTTTCTTT
CDR3: CASSFPGSLNTEAFF

length: 14
V: TRBV25-1
size: once
J: TRBJ2-2
D: .
DNA: TGTGCCAGCAGTGAACAGGGGAACACCGGGGAGCTGTTTTTT
CDR3: CASSEQGNTGELFF

length: 12
V: TRBV6-5
size: few
J: TRBJ2-5
D: .
DNA: TGTGCCAGCAGTCCAAAGGCAGGACCCCAGTACTTC
CDR3: CASSPKAGPQYF

length: 13
V: TRBV30
size: .
J: TRBJ2-3
D: TRBD2
DNA: TGTGCCTGGAGTTTGGCTAGCGGAGATACGCAGTATTTT
CDR3: CAWSLASGDTQYF

length: 14
V: TRBV7-9
size: .
J: TRBJ2-2
D: .
DNA: TGTGCCAGCGGCGCCACAATAAACACCGGGGAGCTGTTTTTT
CDR3: CASGATINTGELFF

length: 13
V: TRBV28
size: .
J: TRBJ2-3
D: .
DNA: TGTGCCAGCAGTTTAGGTTCCGCAGATACGCAGTATTTT
CDR3: CASSLGSADTQYF

length: 14
V: TRBV5-6
size: .
J: TRBJ2-1
D: .
DNA: TGTGCCAGCAGCTTGGTTGGCGTCTACAATGAGCAGTTCTTC
CDR3: CASSLVGVYNEQFF

length: 13
V: TRBV15
size: .
J: TRBJ1-4
D: .
DNA: TGTGCCACCAGCAGAGACAGGGACGAAAAACTGTTTTTT
CDR3: CATSRDRDEKLFF

length: 13
V: TRBV29-1
size: .
J: TRBJ2-1
D: TRBD2
DNA: TGCAGCGTTGCTCTAGCGGGGCAAGGGGAGCAGTTCTTC
CDR3: CSVALAGQGEQFF

length: 12
V: TRBV29-1
size: .
J: TRBJ1-1
D: TRBD1
DNA: TGCAGCGCCTATAACAGGGGCCGTGAAGCTTTCTTT
CDR3: CSAYNRGREAFF